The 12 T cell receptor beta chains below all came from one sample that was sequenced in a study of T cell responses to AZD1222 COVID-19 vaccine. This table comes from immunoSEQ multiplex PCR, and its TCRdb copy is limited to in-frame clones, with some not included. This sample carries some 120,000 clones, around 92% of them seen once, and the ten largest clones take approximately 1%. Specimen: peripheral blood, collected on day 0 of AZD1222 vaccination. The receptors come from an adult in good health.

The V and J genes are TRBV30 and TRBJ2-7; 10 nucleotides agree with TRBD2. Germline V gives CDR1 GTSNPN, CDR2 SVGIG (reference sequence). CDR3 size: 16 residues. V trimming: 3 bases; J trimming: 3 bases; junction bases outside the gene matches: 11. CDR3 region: CAWRKREGRGFYEQYF. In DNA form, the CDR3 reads TGTGCCTGGAGAAAGCGGGAGGGCCGCGGCTTCTACGAGCAGTACTTC.

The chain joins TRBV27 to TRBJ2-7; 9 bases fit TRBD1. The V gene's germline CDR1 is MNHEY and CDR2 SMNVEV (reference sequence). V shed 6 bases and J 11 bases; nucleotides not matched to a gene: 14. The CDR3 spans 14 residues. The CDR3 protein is CASRDTGTGNGEYF. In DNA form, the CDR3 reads TGTGCCAGCAGAGATACCGGGACAGGGAACGGGGAGTACTTC.

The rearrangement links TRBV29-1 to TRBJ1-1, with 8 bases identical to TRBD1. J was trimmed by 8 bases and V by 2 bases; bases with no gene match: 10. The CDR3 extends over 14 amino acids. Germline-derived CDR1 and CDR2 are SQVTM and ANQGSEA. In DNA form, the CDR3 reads TGCAGCGTTGAACTGCAGGGGGCGACTCGGGAAGCTTTCTTT. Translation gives CSVELQGATREAFF.

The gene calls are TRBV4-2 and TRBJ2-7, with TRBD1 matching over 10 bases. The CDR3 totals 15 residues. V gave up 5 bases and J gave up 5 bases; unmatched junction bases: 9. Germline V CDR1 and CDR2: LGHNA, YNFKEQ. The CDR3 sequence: CASSDWTGGSDEQYF. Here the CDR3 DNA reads TGTGCCAGCAGCGACTGGACAGGGGGGAGCGACGAGCAGTACTTC.

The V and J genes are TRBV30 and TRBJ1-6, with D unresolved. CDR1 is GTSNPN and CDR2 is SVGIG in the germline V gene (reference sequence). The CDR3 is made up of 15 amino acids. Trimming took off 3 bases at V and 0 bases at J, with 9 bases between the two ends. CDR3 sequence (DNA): TGTGCCTGGAGGGACGGGAGCTCCTATAATTCACCCCTCCACTTT. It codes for CAWRDGSSYNSPLHF. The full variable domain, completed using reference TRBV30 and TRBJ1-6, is SQTIHQWPATLVQPVGSPLSLECTVEGTSNPNLYWYRQAAGRGLQLLFYSVGIGQISSEVPQNLSASRPQDRQFILSSKKLLLSDSGFYLCAWRDGSSYNSPLHFGNGTRLTVT.

CDR3 nucleotides: TGTGCCAGCAGCTTAGGGCAGTGGACGGAGACCCAGTACTTC. The encoded protein is CASSLGQWTETQYF. This chain connects TRBV5-6 to TRBJ2-5, with D unclear. The V gene's germline CDR1 is SGHDT and CDR2 YYEEEE. V was clipped by 2 bases and J by 5 bases, with 13 bases between them. The CDR3 consists of 14 residues. Complete variable domain (other parts from reference TRBV5-6 and TRBJ2-5): DAGVTQSPTHLIKTRGQQVTLRCSPKSGHDTVSWYQQALGQGPQFIFQYYEEEERQRGNFPDRFSGHQFPNYSSELNVNALLLGDSALYLCASSLGQWTETQYFGPGTRLLVL.

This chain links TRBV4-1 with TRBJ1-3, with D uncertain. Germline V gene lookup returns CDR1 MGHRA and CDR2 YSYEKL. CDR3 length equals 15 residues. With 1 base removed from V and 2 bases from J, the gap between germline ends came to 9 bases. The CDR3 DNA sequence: TGCGCCAGCAGCCAAGTCCAGGTGCCTGGAAACACCATATATTTT. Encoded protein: CASSQVQVPGNTIYF.

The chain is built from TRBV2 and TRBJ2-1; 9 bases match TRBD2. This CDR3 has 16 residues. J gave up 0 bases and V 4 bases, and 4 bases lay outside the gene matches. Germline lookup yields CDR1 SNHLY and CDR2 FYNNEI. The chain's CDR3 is CASSGGLALSYNEQFF. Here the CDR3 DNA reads TGTGCCAGCAGTGGGGGACTAGCCCTCTCCTACAATGAGCAGTTCTTC.

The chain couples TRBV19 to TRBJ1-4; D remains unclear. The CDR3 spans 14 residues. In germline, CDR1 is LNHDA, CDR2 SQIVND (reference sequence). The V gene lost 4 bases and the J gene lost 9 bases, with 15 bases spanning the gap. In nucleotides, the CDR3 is TGTGCCAGTAGTACCGGCCGGACTGGGAAAAAACTGTTTTTT. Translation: CASSTGRTGKKLFF.

The CDR3 DNA is TGTGCCAGCAGTTTAAATCCGGGAGTTACAAACAATGAGCAGTTCTTC. It translates to CASSLNPGVTNNEQFF. The V and J genes are TRBV27 and TRBJ2-1; a weak D match, TRBD2 (6 bases). CDR1 MNHEY and CDR2 SMNVEV come from the germline V gene (reference sequence). The CDR3 contains 16 residues. With 2 bases removed from V and 5 bases from J, the gap between germline ends came to 16 bases.

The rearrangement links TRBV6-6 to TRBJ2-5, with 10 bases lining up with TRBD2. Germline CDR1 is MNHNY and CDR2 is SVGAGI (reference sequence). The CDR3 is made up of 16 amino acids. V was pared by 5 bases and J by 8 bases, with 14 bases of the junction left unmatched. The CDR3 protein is CASSRPGGLAGATQYF. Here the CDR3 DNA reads TGTGCCAGCAGTCGCCCAGGGGGGCTAGCGGGAGCAACCCAGTACTTC.

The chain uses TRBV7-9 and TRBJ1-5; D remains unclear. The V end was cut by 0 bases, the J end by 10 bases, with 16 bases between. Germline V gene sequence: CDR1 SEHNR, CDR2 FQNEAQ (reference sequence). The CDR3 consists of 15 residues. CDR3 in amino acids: CASSLATPGAGPQHF. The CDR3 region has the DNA TGTGCCAGCAGCTTAGCTACACCAGGTGCCGGTCCCCAGCATTTT.